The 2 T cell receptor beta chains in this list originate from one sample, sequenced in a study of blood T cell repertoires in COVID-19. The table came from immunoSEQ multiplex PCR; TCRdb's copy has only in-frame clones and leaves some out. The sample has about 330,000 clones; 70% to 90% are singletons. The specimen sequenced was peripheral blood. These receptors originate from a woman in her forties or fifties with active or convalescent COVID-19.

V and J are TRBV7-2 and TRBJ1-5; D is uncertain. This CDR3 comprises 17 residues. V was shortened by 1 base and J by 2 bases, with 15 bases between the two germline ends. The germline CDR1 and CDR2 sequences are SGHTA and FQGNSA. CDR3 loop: CASSLGGEGRGNQPQHF. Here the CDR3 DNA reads TGTGCCAGCAGCTTAGGTGGGGAGGGAAGGGGCAATCAGCCCCAGCATTTT. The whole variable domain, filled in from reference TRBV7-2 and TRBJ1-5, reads GAGVSQSPSNKVTEKGKDVELRCDPISGHTALYWYRQSLGQGLEFLIYFQGNSAPDKSGLPSDRFSAERTGGSVSTLTIQRTQQEDSAVYLCASSLGGEGRGNQPQHFGDGTRLSIL.

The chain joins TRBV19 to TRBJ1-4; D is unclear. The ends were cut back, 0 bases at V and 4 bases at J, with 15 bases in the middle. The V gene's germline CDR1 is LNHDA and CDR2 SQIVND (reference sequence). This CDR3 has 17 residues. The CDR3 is CASSIDTNYEGNEKLFF. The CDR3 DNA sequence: TGTGCCAGTAGTATAGATACCAACTACGAGGGTAATGAAAAACTGTTTTTT.